This T cell receptor (beta chain) was captured by sequencing in a study of CD8 T cells in cerebrospinal fluid in Alzheimer's disease. The CDR3 length is 15 residues. The germline CDR1 and CDR2 sequences are SEHNR and FQNEAQ (reference sequence). This clonotype is classed as large by frequency. TCRdb re-called the 10x single-cell sequencing reads and catalogs CDR3 proteins one per entry, DNA excluded. The ten top clones account for less than 20%, within a sample of 650 to 950 distinct CDR3 sequences. V usage is TRBV7-9 and J usage is TRBJ1-6; the TCRdb D gene call, TRBD1, has no DNA to confirm it. The receptor was isolated from a human donor with Parkinson's disease. The specimen sequenced was cerebrospinal fluid. This CDR3 reads CASSLDPGIHSPLHF. The full variable domain, rest sourced from reference TRBV7-9 and TRBJ1-6, is DTGVSQNPRHKITKRGQNVTFRCDPISEHNRLYWYRQTLGQGPEFLTYFQNEAQLEKSRLLSDRFSAERPKGSFSTLEIQRTEQGDSAMYLCASSLDPGIHSPLHFGNGTRLTVT.